These 3 T cell receptor beta chains share one sample of origin, sequenced in a study of cytomegalovirus exposure and HLA in healthy donors. This PCR relied on a set of 60 Vbeta primers and 13 Jbeta primers. Sequencing was performed with immunoSEQ multiplex PCR; in TCRdb, only in-frame clones are kept and a portion is missing. The sample consists of roughly 150,000 clones, around four fifths of them appearing once. The sample comprised PBMCs. Receptors originate from a man over 45 in good health and CMV-seropositive.

The V gene is TRBV7-9, the J gene TRBJ1-1; tentative D call: TRBD1 (5 bases). The CDR3 extends over 15 amino acids. Trimming removed 7 bases from V and 0 bases from J, with 15 bases in between. Germline V gene sequence: CDR1 SEHNR, CDR2 FQNEAQ (reference sequence). The CDR3 reads CASIPRRVMNTEAFF. The CDR3, as DNA: TGTGCCAGCATACCACGCAGGGTTATGAACACTGAAGCTTTCTTT.

This clone has only one observation. The rearrangement joins TRBV28 to TRBJ2-3; D gene ambiguous. V was shortened by 10 bases and J by 2 bases, with 4 bases between the two germline ends. Germline V lookup: CDR1 MDHEN, CDR2 SYDVKM. This CDR3 comprises 10 residues. The CDR3 coding sequence is TGTGCCACCTACACAGATACGCAGTATTTT. Encoded protein: CATYTDTQYF.

The rearrangement links TRBV28 to TRBJ2-5; TRBD1 matches at 12 bases. Trimming cost V 6 bases and J 5 bases; bases outside gene matches: 10. In germline, CDR1 is MDHEN, CDR2 SYDVKM. This CDR3 spans 16 amino acids. In nucleotides, the CDR3 is TGTGCCAGCAGCCGAACCGGGACAGGGGGCCGGGAGACCCAGTACTTC. Translating it yields CASSRTGTGGRETQYF.